The source of this TCR beta chain is a study of T cells in Graves' hyperthyroidism and ophthalmopathy. RNA transcripts were the template for amplifying TCR beta CDR3 regions. First-round RT-PCR with HTBI primers amplified the TCR CDR3 region. TCRdb reprocessed the multiplex PCR reads via MiXCR and lists one record per CDR3 protein. The data contain a few hundred thousand distinct CDR3 sequences, 35% to 55% of them singletons. CDR3 length: 13 amino acids. After removal of 6 bases from V and 6 bases from J, the junction contained 8 bases not matched to a gene. CDR1 and CDR2 from the germline V gene are SQVTM and ANQGSEA.

This sequence originates from a woman aged 18-35 years with Graves' hyperthyroidism. The V and J genes are TRBV29-1 and TRBJ2-7; 10 bases agree with TRBD2. The specimen sequenced was peripheral blood or thyroid tissue (not recorded which). The CDR3 DNA sequence: TGCAGCGTGGGCACCAGACTAGCGGGCGAGCAGTACTTC. It encodes CSVGTRLAGEQYF.